The 18 T cell receptor beta chains listed next were all sequenced from one sample in a study of cytomegalovirus exposure and HLA in healthy donors (dated by TCRdb to 2016 to 2017). Library prep was done by the immunoSEQ multiplex PCR assay. For the multiplex PCR, a mixture combining 60 forward primers for TCR Vbeta segments and 13 reverse primers for TCR Jbeta segments was used. Drawn from immuneACCESS, this table holds only the in-frame rearrangements with V and J called that TCRdb kept. Clones are partly lost; checked studies trace under half to an unresolved V gene and leave the rest unexplained. Counted in this sample were around 100,000 clones; around three quarters of them appeared once. The leading ten clones occupy approximately 0.9% of the sample. Material: PBMCs. All receptors derive from a woman aged 30 to 39 in good health and CMV-seronegative.

The chain carries TRBV30 and TRBJ1-1; D gene uncertain. Germline V gene sequence: CDR1 GTSNPN, CDR2 SVGIG (reference sequence). The CDR3 contains 15 residues. V was clipped by 0 bases and J by 0 bases, with 11 bases between them. The CDR3 DNA reads TGTGCCTGGAGTGTATCATACAGCTTGAACACTGAAGCTTTCTTT. As protein: CAWSVSYSLNTEAFF.

The rearrangement links TRBV18 to TRBJ1-2, with D maybe TRBD1 (5 bases). There are 14 residues in the CDR3. V dropped 0 bases and J dropped 3 bases, with 8 bases sitting between them. Per germline, CDR1 KGHSH and CDR2 LQKENI. In DNA form, the CDR3 reads TGTGCCAGCTCACCACCGTCCAGGGACTATGGCTACACCTTC. The encoded protein is CASSPPSRDYGYTF.

The V call is TRBV28, the J call TRBJ1-1; perhaps TRBD1 as D (6 bases). With 2 bases removed from V and 1 base from J, the gap between germline ends came to 8 bases. CDR1 and CDR2 (germline): MDHEN, SYDVKM. This CDR3 spans 14 amino acids. As DNA, the CDR3 is TGTGCCAGCAGTTTAGGGACACGGAACACTGAAGCTTTCTTT. Translating gives CASSLGTRNTEAFF.

About this clone: The sample holds other DNA sequences that translate to the same CDR3. The chain carries TRBV6-5 and TRBJ1-5, with D possibly being TRBD1 (5 bases). Trimming pared 1 base from V and 7 bases from J, leaving 8 bases between. Germline CDR1 is MNHEY and CDR2 is SVGAGI. The CDR3 consists of 13 residues. DNA of the CDR3: TGTGCCAGCAGTTACTTGGGGGGACAGCCCCAGCATTTT. Translated, it gives CASSYLGGQPQHF.

The V gene is TRBV7-8, the J gene TRBJ2-7; 8 bases agree with TRBD2. Germline loops: CDR1 SGHVS, CDR2 FQNEAQ. CDR3 length: 18 amino acids. The ends lost 4 bases at V and 2 bases at J; junction bases unmatched: 16. CDR3 in amino acids: CASSWGLSLAGGTYEQYF. For the CDR3, the DNA is TGTGCCAGCAGCTGGGGACTTTCGTTGGCGGGGGGAACCTACGAGCAGTACTTC. Using reference TRBV7-8 and TRBJ2-7 for the parts outside the CDR3, the full variable domain is GAGVSQSPRYKVAKRGQDVALRCDPISGHVSLFWYQQALGQGPEFLTYFQNEAQLDKSGLPSDRFFAERPEGSVSTLKIQRTQQEDSAVYLCASSWGLSLAGGTYEQYFGPGTRLTVT.

This clone was observed a single time. The chain joins TRBV6-6 to TRBJ1-2, with TRBD1 matching over 7 bases. The V gene end was trimmed by 0 bases and the J gene end by 6 bases; junction bases not matched to a gene: 10. The CDR3 extends over 16 amino acids. From germline, CDR1 is MNHNY and CDR2 SVGAGI (reference sequence). This chain's CDR3 is CASSYSRQGIFDGYTF. CDR3 coding DNA: TGTGCCAGCAGTTACTCCCGACAGGGCATTTTTGATGGCTACACCTTC.

The chain employs TRBV19 and TRBJ1-2; D uncertain. The V gene's germline CDR1 is LNHDA and CDR2 SQIVND (reference sequence). V was trimmed by 3 bases and J by 7 bases, leaving 12 bases between them. The CDR3 is 13 amino acids. The CDR3 region has the DNA TGTGCCAGTAGTATTGGTCAGGCCTTTGGCTACACCTTC. This sequence encodes CASSIGQAFGYTF.

The CDR3 nucleotides are TGTGCCAGCAGTTTCGGGGACAGCCGCTACACCTTC. Amino acids: CASSFGDSRYTF. The J gene is TRBJ1-2, the V gene TRBV9; TRBD1 aligns across 7 bases. This CDR3 is built from 12 residues. J was trimmed by 9 bases and V by 5 bases; bases with no gene match: 7. The germline V gene encodes CDR1 SGDLS and CDR2 YYNGEE. Variable domain in full (rest from reference TRBV9 and TRBJ1-2): DSGVTQTPKHLITATGQRVTLRCSPRSGDLSVYWYQQSLDQGLQFLIQYYNGEERAKGNILERFSAQQFPDLHSELNLSSLELGDSALYFCASSFGDSRYTFGSGTRLTVV.

This clone came up a few times. The chain has TRBV27 and TRBJ1-6; D unclear. Looked up from germline, CDR1 is MNHEY and CDR2 is SMNVEV (reference sequence). Deletions cut 0 bases from V and 0 bases from J, with 6 bases between. The length of the CDR3 is 16 residues. Here the CDR3 DNA reads TGTGCCAGCAGTTTATCCGGGAGCTCCTATAATTCACCCCTCCACTTT. It is translated as CASSLSGSSYNSPLHF.

This chain connects TRBV28 to TRBJ1-2; tentatively, D is TRBD1 (5 bases). Germline V gives CDR1 MDHEN, CDR2 SYDVKM. The CDR3 totals 14 residues. The V end lost 5 bases, the J end lost 5 bases, and 15 bases lay between the germline ends. CDR3 region: CASSRWGVGYGYTF. DNA of the CDR3: TGTGCCAGCAGTCGATGGGGGGTCGGGTATGGCTACACCTTC.

The chain has TRBV5-1 and TRBJ2-7; TRBD1 matches 8 bases. V was pared by 7 bases and J by 2 bases, with 5 bases of the junction left unmatched. CDR1 is SGHRS and CDR2 is YFSETQ in the germline V gene. This CDR3 has 13 amino acids. The CDR3 spells CASSTGATYEQYF. The CDR3 DNA follows: TGCGCCAGCTCGACAGGGGCGACCTACGAGCAGTACTTC.

About this clone itself: One junction end disagrees with the germline gene, perhaps due to a read error. V and J are TRBV4-3 and TRBJ2-2; weak D call: TRBD1 (5 bases). Germline V lookup: CDR1 LGHNA, CDR2 YSLEER. The CDR3 runs 17 residues. CDR3 nucleotide sequence: TGCGCCAGCAGCCAAGATAGCACAGGCTGGAACTCCGGGGAGCTGTTTTTT. Its protein product is CASSQDSTGWNSGELFF.

V and J are TRBV5-6 and TRBJ1-5, with 11 bases that match TRBD1. CDR3 length: 17 residues. CDR1 and CDR2 from the germline V gene are SGHDT and YYEEEE. J lost 4 bases, V lost 1 base, and 7 bases had no gene match. CDR3 nucleotides: TGTGCCAGCAGCTTGCGTTTCGGACAGGGGGCAAATCAGCCCCAGCATTTT. It translates to CASSLRFGQGANQPQHF.

This clone appeared a single time. The CDR3 DNA reads as TGTGCCAGCAGCTTTTTAGCAGGACAGGGGGCGAATAACTATGGCTACACCTTC. Protein product: CASSFLAGQGANNYGYTF. This chain links TRBV7-9 with TRBJ1-2, with 11 bases aligning to TRBD1. V was clipped by 3 bases and J by 1 base; unmatched bases: 10. The germline V gene has CDR1 SEHNR and CDR2 FQNEAQ (reference sequence). The CDR3 has 18 residues.

This clone was detected only a few times. The chain is built from TRBV30 and TRBJ2-7; tentatively, D is TRBD1 (5 bases). V lost 7 bases and J lost 0, with 13 bases in between. CDR3 size: 13 residues. CDR1 is GTSNPN and CDR2 is SVGIG in the germline V gene (reference sequence). CDR3 region: CASTQGSSYEQYF. The CDR3 DNA follows: TGTGCCTCCACCCAGGGTAGCTCCTACGAGCAGTACTTC.

The gene calls are TRBV7-9 and TRBJ2-1; 8 bases match TRBD1. In germline, CDR1 is SEHNR, CDR2 FQNEAQ (reference sequence). This CDR3 spans 13 amino acids. V was clipped by 4 bases and J by 7 bases; unmatched bases: 3. The DNA of the CDR3 is TGTGCCAGCAGCTACTGGACAGGGAATGAGCAGTTCTTC. Amino acid sequence: CASSYWTGNEQFF.

This clone was picked up a small number of times. The rearrangement uses TRBV19 and TRBJ1-2; weak D call: TRBD1 (5 bases). The CDR3 is made up of 15 amino acids. With 7 bases removed from V and 4 bases from J, the gap between germline ends came to 19 bases. CDR1 and CDR2 from the germline V gene are LNHDA and SQIVND (reference sequence). DNA for the CDR3: TGTGCCAGTACCAACCTCCCACAGGCTCCCTATGGCTACACCTTC. Translating it yields CASTNLPQAPYGYTF.

V gene TRBV10-3 combines with J gene TRBJ1-2, with D perhaps TRBD1 (6 bases). The length of the CDR3 is 13 residues. The V end was cut by 5 bases, the J end by 2 bases, with 9 bases between. CDR1 and CDR2 from the germline V gene are ENHRY and SYGVKD. CDR3 residues: CAISSGHNYGYTF. The CDR3 nucleotides read TGTGCCATCAGTTCGGGACACAACTATGGCTACACCTTC.